A single sample is the source of the 25 T cell receptor beta chains below, sequenced in a study of blood T cell repertoires in COVID-19. Sequencing was performed with immunoSEQ multiplex PCR; in TCRdb, only in-frame clones are kept and a portion is missing. This sample yields about 250,000 clones, of which about 85% are seen a single time; around 3.3% belongs to the top ten. Sequenced material: peripheral blood. These receptors all stem from a man aged 18 to 29 with active or convalescent COVID-19.

The V and J genes are TRBV28 and TRBJ2-1, with TRBD2 matching over 7 bases. The CDR3 runs to 14 residues. With 7 bases clipped from V and 3 bases from J, the junction kept 6 bases outside the gene matches. The germline V gene has CDR1 MDHEN and CDR2 SYDVKM. The CDR3 region has the DNA TGTGCCAGCACCTCTGGGGGGGTCTACAATGAGCAGTTCTTC. It codes for CASTSGGVYNEQFF.

J is TRBJ1-3 and V is TRBV29-1; no reliable D call. The CDR3 is made up of 11 amino acids. In germline, CDR1 is SQVTM, CDR2 ANQGSEA. The V end was cut by 2 bases, the J end by 4 bases, with 3 bases between. The CDR3 loop reads CSVELGNTIYF. The DNA for the CDR3 is TGCAGCGTTGAACTAGGAAACACCATATATTTT.

The chain has TRBV7-9 and TRBJ2-1, with 8 bases aligning to TRBD2. The length of the CDR3 is 14 residues. Germline V gene data show CDR1 as SEHNR and CDR2 as FQNEAQ (reference sequence). Losses at the gene ends were 4 bases for V and 8 bases for J; bases not matched to a gene: 7. The CDR3 nucleotides are TGTGCCAGCAGCTCGGGACTAGGTCCCCATGAGCAGTTCTTC. Translated: CASSSGLGPHEQFF.

V gene TRBV9 combines with J gene TRBJ2-3; TRBD2 is a possible D gene (6 bases). CDR1 is SGDLS and CDR2 is YYNGEE in the germline V gene. Deletions cut 3 bases from V and 1 base from J, with 15 bases between. The CDR3 is made up of 16 amino acids. The CDR3 sequence is CASSGGGRRGTDTQYF. CDR3 DNA sequence: TGTGCCAGCAGCGGCGGTGGGAGGCGAGGCACAGATACGCAGTATTTT. The full variable domain, its missing parts supplied by reference TRBV9 and TRBJ2-3, is DSGVTQTPKHLITATGQRVTLRCSPRSGDLSVYWYQQSLDQGLQFLIQYYNGEERAKGNILERFSAQQFPDLHSELNLSSLELGDSALYFCASSGGGRRGTDTQYFGPGTRLTVL.

The genes are TRBV28 and TRBJ1-5; perhaps TRBD1 as D (6 bases). This CDR3 is 14 amino acids long. The V end lost 6 bases, the J end lost 5 bases, and 14 bases lay between the germline ends. CDR1 MDHEN and CDR2 SYDVKM come from the germline V gene. CDR3 nucleotide sequence: TGTGCCAGCAGCCTCACAGGGTCTTATCAGCCCCAGCATTTT. Protein sequence: CASSLTGSYQPQHF. Supplemented by reference TRBV28 and TRBJ1-5, the full variable domain reads DVKVTQSSRYLVKRTGEKVFLECVQDMDHENMFWYRQDPGLGLRLIYFSYDVKMKEKGDIPEGYSVSREKKERFSLILESASTNQTSMYLCASSLTGSYQPQHFGDGTRLSIL.

This chain links TRBV4-1 with TRBJ2-7; 9 nucleotides align to TRBD2. The CDR3 is made up of 15 amino acids. The V and J ends lost 4 bases and 4 bases, in that order; junction bases with no gene match: 8. From germline, CDR1 is MGHRA and CDR2 YSYEKL. The CDR3 reads CASSRGGSGGYEQYF. In DNA form, the CDR3 reads TGCGCCAGCAGCCGAGGGGGTAGCGGGGGTTACGAGCAGTACTTC.

This clone was recorded only once. Within the sample, other DNA sequences also encode this same CDR3. The chain carries TRBV7-3 and TRBJ2-1; 7 nucleotides line up with TRBD1. J gave up 0 bases and V 2 bases, and 1 base lay outside the gene matches. Germline CDR1 reads SGHTA; CDR2 reads FQGTGA. CDR3 length equals 15 residues. The chain's CDR3 is CASSLSGGSYNEQFF. The CDR3 DNA reads as TGTGCCAGCAGCTTATCAGGGGGCTCCTACAATGAGCAGTTCTTC.

The V and J genes are TRBV28 and TRBJ2-1, with TRBD1 identical over 8 bases. The CDR3 runs to 15 residues. CDR1 is MDHEN, CDR2 SYDVKM, per germline. V gave up 2 bases and J gave up 3 bases; unmatched junction bases: 3. CDR3 nucleotide sequence: TGTGCCAGCAGTTTAGAGGACAGGGTCTACAATGAGCAGTTCTTC. Encoded protein: CASSLEDRVYNEQFF.

This chain uses TRBV2 with TRBJ2-7; tentative D call: TRBD1 (5 bases). Deletions cut 8 bases from V and 2 bases from J, with 10 bases between. This CDR3 is 12 amino acids long. The germline CDR1 and CDR2 sequences are SNHLY and FYNNEI. CDR3: CASGRQPYEQYF. The DNA of the CDR3 is TGTGCCAGCGGACGACAGCCCTACGAGCAGTACTTC.

The rearrangement joins TRBV20-1 to TRBJ2-3, with TRBD1 matching over 10 bases. Trimming at V came to 6 bases and at J to 5 bases, leaving 11 bases not matched to a gene. CDR1 DFQATT and CDR2 SNEGSKA come from the germline V gene (reference sequence). The CDR3 is 15 amino acids. In nucleotides, the CDR3 is TGCAGTGCGAGTCCGGGACAGGGGCTACAAGATACGCAGTATTTT. Translating gives CSASPGQGLQDTQYF.

The chain is built from TRBV6-6 and TRBJ2-3, with a tentative D call TRBD1 (6 bases). The germline CDR1 and CDR2 sequences are MNHNY and SVGAGI (reference sequence). Trimming took off 4 bases at V and 11 bases at J, with 19 bases between the two ends. There are 14 residues in the CDR3. CDR3 amino acids: CASSWDIGQTMQYF. CDR3 nucleotides: TGTGCCAGCAGTTGGGACATAGGACAGACAATGCAGTATTTT.

V gene TRBV6-6 combines with J gene TRBJ2-6; D is perhaps TRBD2 (6 bases). This CDR3 contains 15 residues. Trimming stripped 5 bases from V and 1 base from J, with 9 bases between. The germline V gene encodes CDR1 MNHNY and CDR2 SVGAGI (reference sequence). For the CDR3, the DNA is TGTGCCAGCAGTGGAGGGAGTTCTGGGGCCAACGTCCTGACTTTC. Translation gives CASSGGSSGANVLTF.

V usage is TRBV12-3 or TRBV12-4 and J usage is TRBJ2-7; the D gene is possibly TRBD1 (5 bases). The V end was cut by 6 bases, the J end by 3 bases, with 9 bases between. The CDR3 runs to 12 residues. The CDR3 spells CASSYRSYEQYF. Written as DNA, the CDR3 is TGTGCCAGCAGCTACAGGAGCTACGAGCAGTACTTC.

The rearrangement links TRBV9 to TRBJ1-6; D is perhaps TRBD1 (5 bases). Between the trimmed V and J ends, which lost 3 bases and 9 bases, there was a span of 16 bases. From germline, CDR1 is SGDLS and CDR2 YYNGEE. This CDR3 comprises 15 residues. This CDR3 reads CASSATARVGSPLHF. In nucleotides, the CDR3 is TGTGCCAGCAGCGCGACAGCGCGAGTGGGTTCACCCCTCCACTTT.

The V call is TRBV5-6, the J call TRBJ1-1; D not resolved. V lost 0 bases to trimming and J lost 0 bases, with 15 bases between them. This CDR3 has 17 residues. Germline CDR1 is SGHDT and CDR2 is YYEEEE. CDR3 loop: CASSLAKAGAVNTEAFF. CDR3 bases: TGTGCCAGCAGCTTGGCCAAAGCGGGAGCCGTGAACACTGAAGCTTTCTTT.

The chain has TRBV5-1 and TRBJ2-2, with D possibly TRBD2 on 6 matching bases. V was pared by 2 bases and J by 2 bases, with 13 bases between. Germline assignment: CDR1 SGHRS and CDR2 YFSETQ. The length of the CDR3 is 16 residues. The DNA for the CDR3 is TGCGCCAGCAGCTTAGGGGCAGGACTAAACACCGGGGAGCTGTTTTTT. Protein product: CASSLGAGLNTGELFF.

This rearrangement joins TRBV6-2 or TRBV6-3 to TRBJ2-5; 9 bases fit TRBD2. The ends lost 2 bases at V and 4 bases at J; junction bases unmatched: 8. Germline CDR1 reads MNHEY; CDR2 reads SVGEGT. The CDR3 length is 16 residues. The CDR3 here is CASSYGPRGGGETQYF. CDR3 nucleotides: TGTGCCAGCAGTTACGGCCCTCGCGGGGGGGGAGAGACCCAGTACTTC.

Notes on this clone: A read error may produce the germline difference seen at one junction end. The chain couples TRBV12-3 or TRBV12-4 to TRBJ1-2, with 7 bases lining up with TRBD1. CDR3 length: 13 residues. The CDR3 bases are TGTGCCAGCACTTTACAGGGGATCTATGGCTACACCTTC. Translated, it gives CASTLQGIYGYTF.

The chain links TRBV27 to TRBJ1-1, with 7 bases fitting TRBD1. The CDR3 consists of 14 residues. The V and J ends lost 2 bases and 2 bases, in that order; junction bases with no gene match: 2. In germline, CDR1 is MNHEY, CDR2 SMNVEV (reference sequence). DNA of the CDR3: TGTGCCAGCAGTTTAAGGGGGCTCAACACTGAAGCTTTCTTT. It specifies CASSLRGLNTEAFF.

Remarks on this clone: Because the CDR3 is missing its conserved closing phenylalanine or tryptophan, this is likely a read error. No DNA is shown, since the ends of the CDR3 on it are uncertain; the CDR3 is the one TCRdb lists. V usage is TRBV29-1 and J usage is TRBJ1-1; TRBD1 is the table's D call, not checked against the DNA. Including both end residues, the CDR3 is 12 amino acids long. CDR1 and CDR2 from the germline V gene are SQVTM and ANQGSEA. The CDR3 sequence: CSVDSRDSRRAV.

This chain uses TRBV5-4 with TRBJ2-5; 8 nucleotides line up with TRBD2. This CDR3 is 14 amino acids long. J lost 2 bases, V lost 4 bases, and 4 bases had no gene match. The germline gives CDR1 SGHNT, CDR2 YYREEE (reference sequence). CDR3 nucleotide sequence: TGTGCCAGCAGCGTGGCGGGGGGACAAGAGACCCAGTACTTC. This encodes CASSVAGGQETQYF.

J is TRBJ2-2 and V is TRBV19; D might be TRBD2 (5 bases). The length of the CDR3 is 13 residues. Germline V gives CDR1 LNHDA, CDR2 SQIVND (reference sequence). Trimming left V 9 bases short and J 2 bases short, with 10 bases between. DNA of the CDR3: TGTGCCAGCGGACGGGGAAACACCGGGGAGCTGTTTTTT. Amino acid sequence: CASGRGNTGELFF.

The chain has TRBV9 and TRBJ1-3, with TRBD1 as a possible D gene (5 bases). The germline V gene encodes CDR1 SGDLS and CDR2 YYNGEE. Trimming cost V 0 bases and J 0 bases, with 10 bases left between them. CDR3 size: 16 residues. CDR3 nucleotides: TGTGCCAGCAGCGTAGGGACATCGAGCTCTGGAAACACCATATATTTT. Amino acid sequence: CASSVGTSSSGNTIYF.

V gene TRBV7-9 combines with J gene TRBJ2-3; TRBD2 is a possible D gene (5 bases). The germline V gene encodes CDR1 SEHNR and CDR2 FQNEAQ (reference sequence). CDR3 size: 16 residues. Trimming pared 5 bases from V and 0 bases from J, leaving 15 bases between. The CDR3 DNA is TGTGCCAGCAGCCCAAAGACTACTTCTAGCACAGATACGCAGTATTTT. Encoded protein: CASSPKTTSSTDTQYF.

The V gene is TRBV5-4, the J gene TRBJ2-5; tentatively, D is TRBD1 (5 bases). V dropped 4 bases and J dropped 5 bases, with 18 bases sitting between them. This CDR3 has 15 residues. The V gene's germline CDR1 is SGHNT and CDR2 YYREEE (reference sequence). The CDR3 DNA is TGTGCCAGCAGCCTGGCGAAGGGGTCCGGTGAGACCCAGTACTTC. Encoded protein: CASSLAKGSGETQYF.